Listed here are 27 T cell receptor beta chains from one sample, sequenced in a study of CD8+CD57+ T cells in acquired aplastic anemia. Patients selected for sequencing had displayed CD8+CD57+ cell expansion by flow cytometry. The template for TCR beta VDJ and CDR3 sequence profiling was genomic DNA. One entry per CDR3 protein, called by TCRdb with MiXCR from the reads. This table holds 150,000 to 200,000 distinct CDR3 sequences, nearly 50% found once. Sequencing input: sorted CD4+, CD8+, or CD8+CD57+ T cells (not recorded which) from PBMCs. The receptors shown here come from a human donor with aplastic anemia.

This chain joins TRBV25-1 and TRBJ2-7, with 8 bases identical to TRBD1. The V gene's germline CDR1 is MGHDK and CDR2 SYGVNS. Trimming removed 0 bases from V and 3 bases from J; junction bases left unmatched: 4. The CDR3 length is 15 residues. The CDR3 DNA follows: TGTGCCAGCAGTGAATATAGGACAGGGTACTACGAGCAGTACTTC. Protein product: CASSEYRTGYYEQYF.

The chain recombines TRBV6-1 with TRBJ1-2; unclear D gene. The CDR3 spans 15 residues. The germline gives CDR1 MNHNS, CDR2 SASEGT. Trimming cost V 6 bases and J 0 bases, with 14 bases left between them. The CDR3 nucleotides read TGTGCCAGCAGCGCCCCGGAAAACTCTAACTATGGCTACACCTTC. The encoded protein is CASSAPENSNYGYTF.

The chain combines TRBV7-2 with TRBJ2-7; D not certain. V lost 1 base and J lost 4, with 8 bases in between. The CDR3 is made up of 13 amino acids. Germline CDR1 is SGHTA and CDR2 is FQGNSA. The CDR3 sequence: CASSLGTEYEQYF. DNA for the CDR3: TGTGCCAGCAGCTTAGGTACGGAATACGAGCAGTACTTC.

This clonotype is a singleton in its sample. The CDR3 spells CAISDEGGVYNSPLHF. CDR3 in DNA: TGTGCCATCAGTGACGAGGGGGGGGTTTATAATTCACCCCTCCACTTT. The genes are TRBV10-3 and TRBJ1-6, with a possible D match to TRBD1 (6 bases). The CDR3 is 16 amino acids. Germline CDR1 reads ENHRY; CDR2 reads SYGVKD. V lost 3 bases and J lost 4, with 13 bases in between.

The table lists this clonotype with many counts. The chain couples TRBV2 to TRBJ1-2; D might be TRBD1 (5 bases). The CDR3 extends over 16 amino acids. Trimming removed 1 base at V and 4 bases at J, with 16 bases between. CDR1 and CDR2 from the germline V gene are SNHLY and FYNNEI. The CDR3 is CASSEVLRGWSYGYTF. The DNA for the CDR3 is TGTGCCAGCAGTGAAGTTTTGAGGGGATGGAGCTATGGCTACACCTTC.

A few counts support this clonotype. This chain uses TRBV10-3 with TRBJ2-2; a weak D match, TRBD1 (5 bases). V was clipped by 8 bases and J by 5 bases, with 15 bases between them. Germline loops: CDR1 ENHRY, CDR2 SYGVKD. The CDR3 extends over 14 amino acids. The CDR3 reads CAIGQGGTTGELFF. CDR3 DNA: TGTGCCATCGGGCAGGGTGGCACGACCGGGGAGCTGTTTTTT.

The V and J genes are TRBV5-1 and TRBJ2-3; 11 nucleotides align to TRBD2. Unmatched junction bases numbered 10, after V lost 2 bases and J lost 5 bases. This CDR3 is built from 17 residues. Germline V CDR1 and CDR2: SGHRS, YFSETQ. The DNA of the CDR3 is TGCGCCAGCAGCTTCTGGCTAGCGGGGGGCCGCGGAGATACGCAGTATTTT. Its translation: CASSFWLAGGRGDTQYF.

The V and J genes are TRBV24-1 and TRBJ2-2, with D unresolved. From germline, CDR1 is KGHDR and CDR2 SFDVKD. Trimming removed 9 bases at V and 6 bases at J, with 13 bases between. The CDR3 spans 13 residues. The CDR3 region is CATRKSFAGELFF. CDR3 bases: TGTGCCACCCGCAAGTCCTTCGCCGGGGAGCTGTTTTTT.

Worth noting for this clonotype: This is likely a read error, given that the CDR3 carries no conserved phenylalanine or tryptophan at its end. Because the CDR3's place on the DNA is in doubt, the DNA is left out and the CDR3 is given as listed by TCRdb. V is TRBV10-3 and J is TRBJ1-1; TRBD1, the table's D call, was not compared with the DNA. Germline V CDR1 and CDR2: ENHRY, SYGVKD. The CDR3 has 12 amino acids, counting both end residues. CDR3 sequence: CAIRSGQGREIS.

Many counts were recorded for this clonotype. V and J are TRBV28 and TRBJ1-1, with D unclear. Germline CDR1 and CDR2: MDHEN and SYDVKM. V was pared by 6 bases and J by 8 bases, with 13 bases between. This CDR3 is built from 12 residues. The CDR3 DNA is TGTGCCAGCAGCCGTAAAGCCACGGAAGCTTTCTTT. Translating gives CASSRKATEAFF.

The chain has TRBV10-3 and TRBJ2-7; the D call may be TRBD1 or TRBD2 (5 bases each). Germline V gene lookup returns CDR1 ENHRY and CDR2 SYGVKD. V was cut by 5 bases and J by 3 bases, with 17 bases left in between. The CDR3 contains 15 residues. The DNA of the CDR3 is TGTGCCATCAGTTCCCCCGGGACCTATGGCTACGAGCAGTACTTC. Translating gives CAISSPGTYGYEQYF.

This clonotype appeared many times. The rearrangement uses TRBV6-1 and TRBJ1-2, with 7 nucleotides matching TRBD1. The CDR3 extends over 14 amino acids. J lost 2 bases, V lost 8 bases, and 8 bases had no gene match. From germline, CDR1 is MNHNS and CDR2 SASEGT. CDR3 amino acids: CASRISGQNYGYTF. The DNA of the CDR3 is TGTGCCAGCCGAATATCGGGACAGAACTATGGCTACACCTTC.

The CDR3 nucleotides are TGTGCCATCAGTGCTTTCCTTTGGGGCGACAATGAGCAGTTCTTC. It codes for CAISAFLWGDNEQFF. The rearrangement uses TRBV10-3 and TRBJ2-1; TRBD1 is a possible D gene (5 bases). CDR3 length: 15 residues. In germline, CDR1 is ENHRY, CDR2 SYGVKD. Trimming stripped 4 bases from V and 5 bases from J, with 15 bases between.

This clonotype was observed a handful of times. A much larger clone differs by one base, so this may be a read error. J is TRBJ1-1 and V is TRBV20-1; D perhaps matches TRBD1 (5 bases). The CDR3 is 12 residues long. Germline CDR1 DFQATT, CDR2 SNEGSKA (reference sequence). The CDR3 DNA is TGCGGTGCTGGGACGGTCAACACTGAAGCTTTCTTT. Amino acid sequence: CGAGTVNTEAFF.

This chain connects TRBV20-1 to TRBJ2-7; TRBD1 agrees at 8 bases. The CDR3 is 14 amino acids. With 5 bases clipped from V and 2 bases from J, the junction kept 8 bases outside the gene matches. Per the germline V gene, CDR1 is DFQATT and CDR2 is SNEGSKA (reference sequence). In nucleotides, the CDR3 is TGCAGTGCTTACTCCGGGACAGGTGCCTACGAGCAGTACTTC. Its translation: CSAYSGTGAYEQYF.

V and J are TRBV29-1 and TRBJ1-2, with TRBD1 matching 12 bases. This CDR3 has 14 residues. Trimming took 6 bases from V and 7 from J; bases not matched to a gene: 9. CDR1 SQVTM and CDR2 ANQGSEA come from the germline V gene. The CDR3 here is CSVVPGTGGGGYTF. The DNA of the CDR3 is TGCAGCGTGGTACCCGGGACAGGGGGCGGTGGCTACACCTTC. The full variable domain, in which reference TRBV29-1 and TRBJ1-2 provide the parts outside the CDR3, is SAVISQKPSRDICQRGTSLTIQCQVDSQVTMMFWYRQQPGQSLTLIATANQGSEATYESGFVIDKFPISRPNLTFSTLTVSNMSPEDSSIYLCSVVPGTGGGGYTFGSGTRLTVV.

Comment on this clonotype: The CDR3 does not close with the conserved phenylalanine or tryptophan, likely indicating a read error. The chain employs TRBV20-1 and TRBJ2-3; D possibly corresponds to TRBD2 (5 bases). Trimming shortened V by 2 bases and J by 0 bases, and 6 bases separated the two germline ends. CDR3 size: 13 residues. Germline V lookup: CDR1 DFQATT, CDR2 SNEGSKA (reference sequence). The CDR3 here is CSARLASTDTQYL. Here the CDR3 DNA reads TGCAGTGCTAGACTAGCCAGCACAGATACGCAGTATCTT.

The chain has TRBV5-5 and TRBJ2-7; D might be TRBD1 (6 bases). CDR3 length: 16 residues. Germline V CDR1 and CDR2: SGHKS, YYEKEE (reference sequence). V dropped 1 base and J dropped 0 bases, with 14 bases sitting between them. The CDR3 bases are TGTGCCAGCAGCTTGAACAGGGCCACGAGCTCCTACGAGCAGTACTTC. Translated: CASSLNRATSSYEQYF.

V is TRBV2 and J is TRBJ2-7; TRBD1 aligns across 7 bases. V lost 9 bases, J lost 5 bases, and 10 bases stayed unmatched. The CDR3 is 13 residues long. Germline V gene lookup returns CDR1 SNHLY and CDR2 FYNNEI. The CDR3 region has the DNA TGTGCCAGTTACAGGGGCCTACTCGACGAGCAGTACTTC. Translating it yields CASYRGLLDEQYF.

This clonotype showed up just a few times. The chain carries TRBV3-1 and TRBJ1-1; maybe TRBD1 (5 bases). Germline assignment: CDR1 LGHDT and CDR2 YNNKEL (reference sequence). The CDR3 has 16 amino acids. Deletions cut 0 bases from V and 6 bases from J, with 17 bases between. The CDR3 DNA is TGTGCCAGCAGCCAAGATCGGATTGGGTGGGGGGCTGAAGCTTTCTTT. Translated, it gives CASSQDRIGWGAEAFF.

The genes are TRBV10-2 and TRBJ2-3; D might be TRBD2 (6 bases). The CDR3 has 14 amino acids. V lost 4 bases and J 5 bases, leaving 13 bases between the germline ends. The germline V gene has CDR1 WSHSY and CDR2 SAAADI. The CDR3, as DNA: TGCGCCAGCAGTGTTTTGAGGCGGGGAGATACGCAGTATTTT. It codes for CASSVLRRGDTQYF.

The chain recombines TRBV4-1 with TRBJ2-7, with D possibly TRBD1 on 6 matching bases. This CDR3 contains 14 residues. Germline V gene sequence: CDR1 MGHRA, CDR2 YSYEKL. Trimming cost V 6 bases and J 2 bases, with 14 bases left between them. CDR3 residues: CASRLTQGTYEQYF. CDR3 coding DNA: TGCGCCAGCAGACTGACACAGGGAACCTACGAGCAGTACTTC.

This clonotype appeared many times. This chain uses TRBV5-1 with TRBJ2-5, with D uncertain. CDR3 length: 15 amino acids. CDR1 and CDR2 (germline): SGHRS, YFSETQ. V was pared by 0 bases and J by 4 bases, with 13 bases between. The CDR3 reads CASSLAVGERETQYF. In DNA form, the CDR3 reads TGCGCCAGCAGCTTGGCCGTGGGTGAACGAGAGACCCAGTACTTC.

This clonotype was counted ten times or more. The CDR3 protein is CASSQWDSLNQPQHF. The CDR3 DNA is TGCGCCAGCAGCCAATGGGACAGCCTCAATCAGCCCCAGCATTTT. The chain has TRBV4-1 and TRBJ1-5, with TRBD1 matching over 7 bases. CDR1 is MGHRA and CDR2 is YSYEKL in the germline V gene. V lost 2 bases, J lost 3 bases, and 4 bases stayed unmatched. The CDR3 has 15 amino acids.

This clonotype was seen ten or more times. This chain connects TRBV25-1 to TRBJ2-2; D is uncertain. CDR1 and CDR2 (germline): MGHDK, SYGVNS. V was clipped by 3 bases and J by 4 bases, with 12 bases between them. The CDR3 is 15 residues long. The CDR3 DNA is TGTGCCAGCAGTGATCAACACACCCTCACCGGGGAGCTGTTTTTT. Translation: CASSDQHTLTGELFF.

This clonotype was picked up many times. CDR3: CAISMTGANTGELFF. CDR3 coding DNA: TGTGCCATCAGCATGACAGGTGCGAACACCGGGGAGCTGTTTTTT. The J gene is TRBJ2-2, the V gene TRBV10-3, with D tentatively TRBD1 (6 bases). Germline V gene data show CDR1 as ENHRY and CDR2 as SYGVKD. V shed 6 bases and J shed 0 bases, with 11 bases lying between them. This CDR3 spans 15 amino acids.

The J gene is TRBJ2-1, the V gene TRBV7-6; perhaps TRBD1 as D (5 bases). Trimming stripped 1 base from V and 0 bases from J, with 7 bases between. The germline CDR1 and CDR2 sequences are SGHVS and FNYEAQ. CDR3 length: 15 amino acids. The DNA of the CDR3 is TGTGCCAGCAGCTTAGACAGGACCTCCTACAATGAGCAGTTCTTC. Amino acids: CASSLDRTSYNEQFF.